This entry concerns a single T cell receptor beta chain. In its sample, this clonotype was seen once. Its antigen is still unknown. Since a much larger clone is just one base distant, this may be a read error. This record comes from a study of T cells in Graves' hyperthyroidism and ophthalmopathy (dated by TCRdb to about 2019). For the wider study: Peripheral blood was sampled at the time of initial diagnosis, prior to any treatment. To identify distinguishing TCR V-J signatures, a discovery cohort of about 100 patients was used, comprising some 43 with Graves' ophthalmopathy and some 57 with stable Graves' hyperthyroidism. Whether ophthalmopathy could be predicted prospectively was tested in an independent validation cohort made up of under 20 hyperthyroidism patients plus 17 patients who later progressed to ophthalmopathy. The 100 discovery patients were randomly divided into training and test sets at a 7:3 ratio. The study also compared thyroid tissue and blood T-cell repertoires from a handful of Graves' hyperthyroidism patients. Once sampling was done, hyperthyroidism patients were given methimazole at a starting dose of 30 mg daily, whereas ophthalmopathy patients were given high-dose intravenous methylprednisolone. The paper describes TCR Vbeta CDR3 sequencing of about 140 peripheral blood samples, made up of 43 ophthalmopathy patients, approximately 76 hyperthyroidism patients and some 17 progressor patients.

Amplification of TCR beta CDR3 regions was carried out from RNA transcripts. For the first round of RT-PCR on the TCR CDR3, the HTBI primer set was used together with the Qiagen OneStep RT-PCR kit. A second multiplex PCR round built the libraries, followed by size selection and purification. The libraries were sequenced on an Illumina HiSeq2000 using paired-end 100 bp reads. In the paper's pipeline: SOAPnuke was used to process the raw data, throwing out any read that contained adapters or uncalled bases, had a mean Phred below 15, or lacked an exact constant-primer or identifier match. COPE v1.2.5 was used to merge high-quality paired reads, and clonotypes were defined as unique nucleotide sequences. MiTCR v1.1 was used to align clonotypes to the IMGT TRBV, TRBD and TRBJ reference segments. The analysis was restricted to V-J combinations with a frequency above 0.0001, which together covered over 99% of the repertoires. The TCS score was defined as the ratio of F50 (clonal expansion) to E x V (chaos), calculated using BLOSUM62-based TCRdist between CDR3 peptides within each V-J. Welch's t-statistics and random forest reduced fewer than 600 V-J features to roughly 13, which were used in a naive Bayes classifier (R e1071). The public reads were quality trimmed at Q25 with fastp and then assembled into clones with MiXCR by TCRdb, keeping productive beta chains. When rows share a CDR3 protein, they turn into one entry using the most common DNA and genes. The V and J calls were not made by the authors but by TCRdb's processing. The sample table shows more than 550,000 distinct CDR3 sequences, and around 20% are seen once. The ten largest account for around 15% of the sample.

Hyperthyroidism patients were aged 18 to 65 years and newly diagnosed, with disease duration of less than 2 months. Exclusion was applied to patients with uncontrolled infections, other autoimmune diseases, pregnancy or lactation. Diagnoses were established on the basis of clinical symptoms, serum thyroxine and TRAb, thyroid ultrasound, and orbital computed tomography. For progressor patients, blood was drawn at the first diagnosis of hyperthyroidism, before any ophthalmopathy symptoms had appeared. PBMCs were isolated from about 9.2 ml of fresh peripheral blood by Ficoll-Paque density gradient centrifugation. Progressor patients were initially diagnosed with Graves' hyperthyroidism and developed ophthalmopathy during follow-up. Total RNA was extracted with Trizol reagent, and quality was checked on an Agilent 2100 Bioanalyzer. Broader findings and caveats from the paper: During validation, the model predicted progression to ophthalmopathy a median of approximately six months ahead of onset, with 60% to 71% sensitivity and 72.22% specificity. Most expanded thyroid clonotypes (frequency above 0.001) were also detected in blood, a finding suggesting that blood repertoires may reflect thyroid immune responses. In cross-validation, a model built on a 13 V-J signature told ophthalmopathy apart from stable hyperthyroidism with under 90% sensitivity and around 84% specificity, and in testing the same model reached 80%/75%. No statistical method was used to set the sample size in advance, and investigators knew the group allocation.

The CDR3 goes from the cysteine to the phenylalanine over 14 residues. Left in the record is the CDR3 DNA by itself, 42 bases read in frame from the first base. The germline V gene specifies SNHLY as CDR1 and FYNNEI as CDR2. The sequence links TRBV2 to TRBJ2-1, with 8 bases in between that match TRBD1. Sequencing input: blood. This clonotype was sampled from a woman in her fifties or sixties with Graves' hyperthyroidism that later progressed to Graves' ophthalmopathy. The nucleotides are TGTACCAGCAGCCTCTCGACAGGGGTCGGTGAGCAGTTCTTC. Its coded protein is CTSSLSTGVGEQFF. Here the CDR3 is joined to the reference TRBV2 and TRBJ2-1 genes, and the full variable domain is: EPEVTQTPSHQVTQMGQEVILRCVPISNHLYFYWYRQILGQKVEFLVSFYNNEISEKSEIFDDQFSVERPDGSNFTLKIRSTKLEDSAMYFCTSSLSTGVGEQFFGPGTRLTVL.